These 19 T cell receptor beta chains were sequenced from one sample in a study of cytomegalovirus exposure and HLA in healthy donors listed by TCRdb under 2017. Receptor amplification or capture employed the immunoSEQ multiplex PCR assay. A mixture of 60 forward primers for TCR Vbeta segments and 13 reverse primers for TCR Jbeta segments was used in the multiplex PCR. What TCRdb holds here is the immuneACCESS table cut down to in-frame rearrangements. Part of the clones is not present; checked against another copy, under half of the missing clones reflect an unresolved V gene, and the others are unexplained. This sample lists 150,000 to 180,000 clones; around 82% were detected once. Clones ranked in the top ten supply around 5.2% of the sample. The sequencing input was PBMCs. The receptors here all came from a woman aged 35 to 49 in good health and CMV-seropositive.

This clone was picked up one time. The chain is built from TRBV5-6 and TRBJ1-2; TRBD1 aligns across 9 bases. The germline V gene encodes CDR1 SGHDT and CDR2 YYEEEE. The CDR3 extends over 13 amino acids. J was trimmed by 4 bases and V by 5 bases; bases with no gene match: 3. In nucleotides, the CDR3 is TGTGCCAGCAGGGACAGGGGTGCCTATGGCTACACCTTC. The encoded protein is CASRDRGAYGYTF.

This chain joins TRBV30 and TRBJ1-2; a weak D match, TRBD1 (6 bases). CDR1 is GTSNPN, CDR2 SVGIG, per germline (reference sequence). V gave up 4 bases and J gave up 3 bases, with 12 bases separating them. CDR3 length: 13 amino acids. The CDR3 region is CAWTTGPYYGYTF. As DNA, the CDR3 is TGTGCCTGGACTACAGGGCCATACTATGGCTACACCTTC.

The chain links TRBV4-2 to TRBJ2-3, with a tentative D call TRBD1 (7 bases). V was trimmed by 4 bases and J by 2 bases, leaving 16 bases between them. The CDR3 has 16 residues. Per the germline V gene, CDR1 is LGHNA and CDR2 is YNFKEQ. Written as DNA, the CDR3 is TGTGCCAGCAGCCCAGTGGGGGGACAGATCACAGATACGCAGTATTTT. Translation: CASSPVGGQITDTQYF.

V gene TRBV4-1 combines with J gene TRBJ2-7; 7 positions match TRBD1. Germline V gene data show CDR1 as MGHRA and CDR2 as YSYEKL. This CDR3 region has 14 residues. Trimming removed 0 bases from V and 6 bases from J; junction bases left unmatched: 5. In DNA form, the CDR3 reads TGCGCCAGCAGCCAAGAGGGTAGACAGGGCGAGCAGTACTTC. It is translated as CASSQEGRQGEQYF.

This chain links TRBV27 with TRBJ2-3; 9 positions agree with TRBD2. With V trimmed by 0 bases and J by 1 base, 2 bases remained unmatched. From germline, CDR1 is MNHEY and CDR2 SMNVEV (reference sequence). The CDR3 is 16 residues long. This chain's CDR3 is CASSLSAGGGTDTQYF. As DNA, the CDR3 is TGTGCCAGCAGTTTATCTGCGGGAGGGGGCACAGATACGCAGTATTTT.

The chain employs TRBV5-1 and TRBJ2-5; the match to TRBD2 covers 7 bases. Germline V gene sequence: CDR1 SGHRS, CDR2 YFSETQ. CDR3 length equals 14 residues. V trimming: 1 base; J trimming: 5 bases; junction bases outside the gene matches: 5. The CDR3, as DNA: TGCGCCAGCAGCTTGCCGGGGGGAGGGGAGACCCAGTACTTC. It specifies CASSLPGGGETQYF.

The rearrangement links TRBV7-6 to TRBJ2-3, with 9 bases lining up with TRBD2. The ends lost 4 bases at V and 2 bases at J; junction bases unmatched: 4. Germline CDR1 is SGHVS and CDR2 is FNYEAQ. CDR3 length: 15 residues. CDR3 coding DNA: TGTGCCAGCAGCTCCCTAGCGGGGCTCACAGATACGCAGTATTTT. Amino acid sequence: CASSSLAGLTDTQYF.

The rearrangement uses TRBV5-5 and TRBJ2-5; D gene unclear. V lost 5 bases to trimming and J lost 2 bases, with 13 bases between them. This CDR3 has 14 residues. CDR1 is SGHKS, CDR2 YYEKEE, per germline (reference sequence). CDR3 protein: CASRRVPLQETQYF. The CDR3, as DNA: TGTGCCAGCAGACGGGTCCCCCTTCAAGAGACCCAGTACTTC.

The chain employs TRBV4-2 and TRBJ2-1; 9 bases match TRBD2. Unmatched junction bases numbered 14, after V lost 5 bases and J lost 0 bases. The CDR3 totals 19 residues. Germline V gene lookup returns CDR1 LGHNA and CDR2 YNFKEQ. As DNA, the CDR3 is TGTGCCAGCAGCGGGCTAGCGGGAACCGGGACGAGCTCCTACAATGAGCAGTTCTTC. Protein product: CASSGLAGTGTSSYNEQFF.

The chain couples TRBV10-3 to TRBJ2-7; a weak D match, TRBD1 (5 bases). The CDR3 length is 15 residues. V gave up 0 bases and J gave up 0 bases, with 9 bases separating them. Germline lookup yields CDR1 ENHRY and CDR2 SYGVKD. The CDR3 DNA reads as TGTGCCATCAGTGAGTCTGAAGGGGCCTCCTACGAGCAGTACTTC. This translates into CAISESEGASYEQYF.

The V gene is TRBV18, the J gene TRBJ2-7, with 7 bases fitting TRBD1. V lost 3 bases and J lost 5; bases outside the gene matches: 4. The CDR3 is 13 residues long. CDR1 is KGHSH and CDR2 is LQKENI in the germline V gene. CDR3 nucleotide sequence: TGTGCCAGCTCACCGGGACAGACGAACGAGCAGTACTTC. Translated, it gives CASSPGQTNEQYF.

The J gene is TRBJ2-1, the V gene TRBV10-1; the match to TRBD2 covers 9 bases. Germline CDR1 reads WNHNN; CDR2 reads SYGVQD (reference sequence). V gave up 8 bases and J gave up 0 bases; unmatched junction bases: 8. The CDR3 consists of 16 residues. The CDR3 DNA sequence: TGCGCCAGCGCGGGGGGGAGCGGGGTCTCCTACAATGAGCAGTTCTTC. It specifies CASAGGSGVSYNEQFF.

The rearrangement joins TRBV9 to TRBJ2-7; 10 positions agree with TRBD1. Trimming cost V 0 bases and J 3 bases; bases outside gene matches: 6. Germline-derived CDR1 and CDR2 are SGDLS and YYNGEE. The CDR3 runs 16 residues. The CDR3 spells CASSVGGTGARYEQYF. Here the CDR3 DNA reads TGTGCCAGCAGCGTAGGGGGGACAGGGGCCCGCTACGAGCAGTACTTC.

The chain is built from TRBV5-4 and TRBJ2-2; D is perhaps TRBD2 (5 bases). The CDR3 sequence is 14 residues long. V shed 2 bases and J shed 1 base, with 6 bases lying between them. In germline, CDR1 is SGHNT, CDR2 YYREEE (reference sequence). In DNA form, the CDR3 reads TGTGCCAGCAGCTTCGGGGAGAACACCGGGGAGCTGTTTTTT. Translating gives CASSFGENTGELFF.

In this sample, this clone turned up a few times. The CDR3 protein is CASRQGGPNTEAFF. CDR3 coding DNA: TGTGCCAGCCGTCAGGGGGGCCCCAACACTGAAGCTTTCTTT. The chain links TRBV6-4 to TRBJ1-1; 7 positions match TRBD1. Germline CDR1 MRHNA, CDR2 SNTAGT. The V segment lost 8 bases and the J segment 2 bases; nucleotides outside the gene matches: 8. The CDR3 totals 14 residues.

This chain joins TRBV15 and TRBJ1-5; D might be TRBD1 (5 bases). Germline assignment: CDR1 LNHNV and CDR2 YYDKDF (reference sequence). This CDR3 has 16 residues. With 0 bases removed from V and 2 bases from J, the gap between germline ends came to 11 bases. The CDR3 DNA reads TGTGCCACCAGCAGAGATCTGGGGGGTGGCAATCAGCCCCAGCATTTT. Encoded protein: CATSRDLGGGNQPQHF.

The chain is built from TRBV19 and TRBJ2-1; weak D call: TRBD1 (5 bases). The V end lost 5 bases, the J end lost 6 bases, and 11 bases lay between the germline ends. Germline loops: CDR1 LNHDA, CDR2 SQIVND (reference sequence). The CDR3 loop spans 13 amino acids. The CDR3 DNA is TGTGCCAGTAGTGGTCAGGGCCTCAATGAGCAGTTCTTC. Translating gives CASSGQGLNEQFF. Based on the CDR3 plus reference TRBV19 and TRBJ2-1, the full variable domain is DGGITQSPKYLFRKEGQNVTLSCEQNLNHDAMYWYRQDPGQGLRLIYYSQIVNDFQKGDIAEGYSVSREKKESFPLTVTSAQKNPTAFYLCASSGQGLNEQFFGPGTRLTVL.

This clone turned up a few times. This chain's CDR3 is CASSRNEDYGYTF. The CDR3 DNA reads as TGCGCCAGCAGCCGCAACGAGGACTATGGCTACACCTTC. The chain uses TRBV5-1 and TRBJ1-2; D is uncertain. Per germline, CDR1 SGHRS and CDR2 YFSETQ. With 4 bases removed from V and 3 bases from J, the gap between germline ends came to 10 bases. The CDR3 loop spans 13 amino acids.

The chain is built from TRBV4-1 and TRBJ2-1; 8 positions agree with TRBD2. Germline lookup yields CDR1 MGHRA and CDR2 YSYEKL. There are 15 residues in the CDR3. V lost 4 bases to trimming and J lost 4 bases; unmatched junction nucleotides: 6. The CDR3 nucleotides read TGCGCCAGCAGCCTTACTAGCGGAGATTACAATGAGCAGTTCTTC. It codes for CASSLTSGDYNEQFF.